The sequence of this T cell receptor (beta chain) was determined in a study of CD8 T cells in ankylosing spondylitis. Study outcomes and limitations: In ankylosing spondylitis blood, a motif of about eight highly homologous TCR beta variants appeared characteristic.

From the 5' RACE reads, TCRdb called clonotypes with MiXCR, one entry per CDR3 protein. The table has fewer than 550,000 distinct CDR3 sequences, under 5.5% seen once. This clonotype was found many times. The antigen remains unidentified. The CDR3 runs to 14 residues. Per the germline V gene, CDR1 is LGHNA and CDR2 is YSLEER. Deletions cut 4 bases from V and 4 bases from J, with 13 bases between. This clonotype originated in a male donor with ankylosing spondylitis. The J gene is TRBJ1-2, the V gene TRBV4-3; D is ambiguous. Input material: blood, either unsorted or a sorted T cell fraction (not recorded which). The CDR3, as DNA: TGCGCCAGCAGCCCCCGGCGGGGTTCCTATGGCTACACCTTC. Its protein is CASSPRRGSYGYTF.